The entry below describes one T cell receptor (beta chain). These data originate in a study of control samples from healthy donors and cancer patients. TCRdb keeps only in-frame clones here, not all; method: immunoSEQ multiplex PCR. The sample comprises 200,000 to 250,000 clones, about 94% of which are singletons, and about 1.4% rests with the top ten. The TCR comes from a man over 45 in good health. Sequencing used blood.

DNA for the CDR3: TGTGCCAGCAGGATTCTGTATGGCTACACCTTC. Translated, it gives CASRILYGYTF. V usage is TRBV6-5 and J usage is TRBJ1-2; D is uncertain. Deletions cut 6 bases from V and 5 bases from J, with 7 bases between. Germline V gives CDR1 MNHEY, CDR2 SVGAGI. The CDR3 is made up of 11 amino acids.